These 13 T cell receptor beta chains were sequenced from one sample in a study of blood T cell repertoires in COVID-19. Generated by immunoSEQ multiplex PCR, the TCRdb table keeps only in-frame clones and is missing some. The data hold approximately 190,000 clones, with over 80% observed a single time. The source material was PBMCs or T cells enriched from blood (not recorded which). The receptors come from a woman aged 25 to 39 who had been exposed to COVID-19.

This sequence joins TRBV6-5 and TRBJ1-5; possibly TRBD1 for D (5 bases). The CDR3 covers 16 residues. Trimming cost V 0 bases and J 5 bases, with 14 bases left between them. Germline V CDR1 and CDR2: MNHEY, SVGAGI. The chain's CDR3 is CASSYSGGGADQPQHF. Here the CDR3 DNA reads TGTGCCAGCAGTTACTCGGGGGGAGGGGCTGATCAGCCCCAGCATTTT.

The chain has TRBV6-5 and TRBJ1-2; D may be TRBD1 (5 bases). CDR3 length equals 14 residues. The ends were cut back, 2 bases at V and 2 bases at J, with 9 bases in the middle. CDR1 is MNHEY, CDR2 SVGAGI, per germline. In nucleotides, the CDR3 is TGTGCCAGCAGTTACGCAGGGTCAAACTATGGCTACACCTTC. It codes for CASSYAGSNYGYTF.

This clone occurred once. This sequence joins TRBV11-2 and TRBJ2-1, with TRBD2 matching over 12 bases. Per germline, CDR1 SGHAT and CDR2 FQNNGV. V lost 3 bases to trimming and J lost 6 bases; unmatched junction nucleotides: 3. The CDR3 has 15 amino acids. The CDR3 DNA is TGTGCCAGCAGCTTGACTAGCGGGGGTCCCAATGAGCAGTTCTTC. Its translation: CASSLTSGGPNEQFF.

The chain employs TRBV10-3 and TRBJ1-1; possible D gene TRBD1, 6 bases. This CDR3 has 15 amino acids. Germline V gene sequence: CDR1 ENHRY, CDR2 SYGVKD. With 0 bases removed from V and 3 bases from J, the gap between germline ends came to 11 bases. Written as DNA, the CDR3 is TGTGCCATCAGTGAGTCGACAGGTGGTTACACTGAAGCTTTCTTT. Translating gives CAISESTGGYTEAFF.

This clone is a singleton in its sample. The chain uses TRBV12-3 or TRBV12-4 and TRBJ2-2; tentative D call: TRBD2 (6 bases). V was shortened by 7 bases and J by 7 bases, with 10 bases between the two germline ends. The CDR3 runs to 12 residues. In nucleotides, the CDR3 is TGTGCCAGCAAACGCGGGGACGGGGAGCTGTTTTTT. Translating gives CASKRGDGELFF.

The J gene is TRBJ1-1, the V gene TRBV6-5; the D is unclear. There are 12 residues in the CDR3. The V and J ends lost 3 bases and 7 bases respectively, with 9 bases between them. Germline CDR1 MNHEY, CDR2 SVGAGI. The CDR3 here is CASSYLRFEAFF. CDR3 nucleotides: TGTGCCAGCAGTTATTTGCGATTTGAAGCTTTCTTT.

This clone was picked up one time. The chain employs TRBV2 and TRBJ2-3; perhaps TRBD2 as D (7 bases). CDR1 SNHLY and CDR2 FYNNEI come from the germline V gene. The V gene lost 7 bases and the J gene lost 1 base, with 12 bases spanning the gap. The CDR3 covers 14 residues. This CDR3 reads CASKGGPGTDTQYF. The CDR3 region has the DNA TGTGCCAGCAAGGGGGGGCCAGGCACAGATACGCAGTATTTT.

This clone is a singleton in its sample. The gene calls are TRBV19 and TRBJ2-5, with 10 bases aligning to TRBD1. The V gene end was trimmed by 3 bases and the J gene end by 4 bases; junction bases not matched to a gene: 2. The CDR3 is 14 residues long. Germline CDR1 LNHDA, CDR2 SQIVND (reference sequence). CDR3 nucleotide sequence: TGTGCCAGTAGTATCGGGACAGGGGTAGAGACCCAGTACTTC. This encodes CASSIGTGVETQYF.

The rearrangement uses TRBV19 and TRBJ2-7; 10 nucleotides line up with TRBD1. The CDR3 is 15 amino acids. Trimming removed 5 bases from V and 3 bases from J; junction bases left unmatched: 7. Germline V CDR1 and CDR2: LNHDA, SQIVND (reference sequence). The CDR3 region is CASSAGTGAGYEQYF. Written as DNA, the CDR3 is TGTGCCAGTAGTGCCGGGACAGGGGCCGGCTACGAGCAGTACTTC.

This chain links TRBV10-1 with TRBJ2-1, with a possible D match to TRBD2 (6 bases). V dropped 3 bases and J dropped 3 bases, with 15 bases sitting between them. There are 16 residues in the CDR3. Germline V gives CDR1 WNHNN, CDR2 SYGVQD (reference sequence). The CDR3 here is CASSEGSGTLYNEQFF. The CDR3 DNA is TGCGCCAGCAGTGAAGGTTCAGGGACTCTCTACAATGAGCAGTTCTTC.

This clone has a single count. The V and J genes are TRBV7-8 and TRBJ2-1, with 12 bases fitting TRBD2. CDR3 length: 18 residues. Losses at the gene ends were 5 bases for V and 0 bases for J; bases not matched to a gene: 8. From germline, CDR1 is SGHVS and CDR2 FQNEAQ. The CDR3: CASSPGASGGASYNEQFF. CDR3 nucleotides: TGTGCCAGCAGCCCAGGGGCTAGCGGGGGGGCCTCCTACAATGAGCAGTTCTTC.

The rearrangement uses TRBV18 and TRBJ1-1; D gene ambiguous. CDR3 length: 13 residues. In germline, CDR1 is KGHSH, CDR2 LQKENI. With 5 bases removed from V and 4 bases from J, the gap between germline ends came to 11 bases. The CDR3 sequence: CASSIQEATEAFF. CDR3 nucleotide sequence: TGTGCCAGCTCAATTCAGGAAGCCACTGAAGCTTTCTTT.

The CDR3 region has the DNA TGTGCCAGCTCACCAGACTACCAGCTAGCCAAAAACATTCAGTACTTC. Translated: CASSPDYQLAKNIQYF. The chain joins TRBV18 to TRBJ2-4; a weak D match, TRBD2 (5 bases). Looked up from germline, CDR1 is KGHSH and CDR2 is LQKENI. The CDR3 has 16 residues. The V gene lost 2 bases and the J gene lost 0 bases, with 11 bases spanning the gap.